The entry below describes one T cell receptor beta chain. The table lists this clonotype with many counts. Its target antigen remains unknown. No base-level quality is on record; no much larger clone is a single base apart. Expansion of CD8+CD57+ cells had been shown by flow cytometry in the patients chosen for sequencing. All patients had severe acquired aplastic anemia diagnosed by International Study of Aplastic Anemia and Agranulocytosis and Camitta criteria. Patients had received no therapy at the time of blood sampling. TCR repertoires of sorted CD4+ and CD8+ blood T cells from severe aplastic anemia patients and healthy subjects were deep-sequenced in the study. Patients were enrolled under clinicaltrials.gov protocols 00001620, 01623167, 00001397, 00071045, 00081523 and 00961064 in the USA. Ficoll-Paque density gradient centrifugation was used to isolate peripheral blood mononuclear cells. Before DNA extraction, CD4+ and CD8+ T cells were sorted by FACS or by magnetic beads.

The sample belongs to a study of CD8+CD57+ T cells in acquired aplastic anemia (dated by TCRdb to the late 2010s). Regarding the research as a whole: On average, sorted CD4+ and CD8+ cells yielded 3.2 ug of extracted DNA, with a range of about 0.18 to 27.4 ug. CD8+CD57+ expansion was defined as a frequency above the mean frequency observed in healthy subjects. Here is what the overall study found, with its caveats: CD8+ Simpson's diversity did not differ significantly between patients and healthy controls (P=0.060). Some 27 CD8+ CDR3 sequences were found in both patients and controls but appeared to be highly expressed in patients and within the immunodominant clones of the patients.

Profiling of TCR beta VDJ combinations and CDR3 sequences used genomic DNA as the template. TCR repertoire sequencing was run on an Illumina HiSeq 2000. As for the authors' bioinformatics: TRBV/TRBJ rearrangement plots, CDR3 size and DJ length profiles, and Simpson's diversity index were used to assess repertoires. Whichever DNA sequence was most abundant in the deep sequencing data was defined as the immunodominant clone. CDR3 amino acid sequences were screened for sharing across subjects and were compared with published repertoires and the VDJdb database. Through fastp at Q25 and MiXCR, TCRdb rebuilt clones from the public reads, retaining in-frame beta chains. Each entry merges the rows of one CDR3 protein and shows their most common DNA and genes. V and J calls and clone size were set by TCRdb, not the authors. In this sample the table shows fewer than 250,000 distinct CDR3 sequences, over 40% of which occur a single time. Of the sample, approximately 20% is held by the ten largest clones.

The germline V gene encodes CDR1 LNHDA and CDR2 SQIVND (reference sequence). V loses 6 bases of germline sequence and J loses 2 bases, and the interval between the two ends is 13 bases. The cysteine opens and the phenylalanine closes a CDR3 of 15 amino acids. Here the CDR3 DNA is all that survives: 45 bases in frame from base 1. This sequence uses TRBV19 and TRBJ1-4; perhaps TRBD1 is the D gene, with 5 bases matching. This sequence was found in a human donor with aplastic anemia. The source material was sorted CD4+, CD8+, or CD8+CD57+ T cells (not recorded which) from PBMCs. The base sequence is TGTGCCAGTAGACCCATGGGGGTGACTAATGAAAAACTGTTTTTT. It is translated as CASRPMGVTNEKLFF. The variable domain in full, with residues beyond the CDR3 obtained from the reference TRBV19 and TRBJ1-4 genes, is DGGITQSPKYLFRKEGQNVTLSCEQNLNHDAMYWYRQDPGQGLRLIYYSQIVNDFQKGDIAEGYSVSREKKESFPLTVTSAQKNPTAFYLCASRPMGVTNEKLFFGSGTQLSVL.